The 20 T cell receptor beta chains presented below share a single source sample, sequenced in a study of blood T cell repertoires in COVID-19 (dated by TCRdb to 2018 to 2020). Libraries were built with the immunoSEQ multiplex PCR assay. This is the immuneACCESS table as TCRdb keeps it, with only in-frame sequences that have V and J called. A part of the clones is gone; compared with another copy, unresolved V genes explain less than half, and the rest is unexplained. The sample table records about 220,000 clones; over 75% of these occur just once. The top ten hold about 3.3% of the sample. Sample: PBMCs or T cells enriched from blood (not recorded which). The receptor set was obtained from a woman younger than 35 in a cohort exposed to, infected with or recovered from COVID-19 (not recorded which).

This clone is a singleton in its sample. The V call is TRBV28, the J call TRBJ2-2; tentative D call: TRBD1 (5 bases). Trimming took 6 bases from V and 5 from J, leaving 19 bases between them. This CDR3 contains 16 residues. Germline V gives CDR1 MDHEN, CDR2 SYDVKM. The DNA for the CDR3 is TGTGCCAGCAGATCTACTCAGGGAAGTCGAACCGGGGAGCTGTTTTTT. Its translation is CASRSTQGSRTGELFF.

This rearrangement joins TRBV7-9 to TRBJ1-6, with TRBD1 matching over 7 bases. The CDR3 totals 13 residues. V lost 6 bases to trimming and J lost 10 bases; unmatched junction nucleotides: 6. Looked up from germline, CDR1 is SEHNR and CDR2 is FQNEAQ (reference sequence). In nucleotides, the CDR3 is TGTGCCAGCAGAGACAGGGATGGATCACCCCTCCACTTT. Its protein is CASRDRDGSPLHF.

This chain links TRBV13 with TRBJ2-2; D uncertain. Trimming took 6 bases from V and 1 from J, leaving 6 bases between them. Germline V gene data show CDR1 as PRHDT and CDR2 as FYEKMQ (reference sequence). This CDR3 region has 13 residues. The CDR3 spells CASSYRNTGELFF. CDR3 DNA sequence: TGTGCCAGCAGTTACAGGAACACCGGGGAGCTGTTTTTT.

The rearrangement joins TRBV6-1 to TRBJ1-5; D remains unclear. The CDR3 consists of 16 residues. The germline V gene has CDR1 MNHNS and CDR2 SASEGT. V lost 1 base and J lost 1, with 11 bases in between. CDR3 loop: CASSEGKGRSNQPQHF. The CDR3 DNA sequence: TGTGCCAGCAGTGAAGGCAAAGGGAGGAGCAATCAGCCCCAGCATTTT.

The rearrangement uses TRBV6-5 and TRBJ2-7; D ambiguous. Germline V CDR1 and CDR2: MNHEY, SVGAGI. Trimming left V 2 bases short and J 2 bases short, with 16 bases between. The length of the CDR3 is 16 residues. CDR3 DNA: TGTGCCAGCAGTTACGCACCGTTAGACGGAGCCTACGAGCAGTACTTC. Its protein is CASSYAPLDGAYEQYF.

J is TRBJ2-2 and V is TRBV6-5, with TRBD1 matching over 7 bases. The junction had 3 bases not matched to a gene; V was cut back by 7 bases and J by 1 base. Germline values: CDR1 MNHEY, CDR2 SVGAGI. This CDR3 contains 14 residues. In nucleotides, the CDR3 is TGTGCCAGCAAGAGGACAGGGAACACCGGGGAGCTGTTTTTT. This sequence encodes CASKRTGNTGELFF.

The V call is TRBV11-2, the J call TRBJ1-1; TRBD1 aligns across 7 bases. The CDR3 covers 12 residues. In germline, CDR1 is SGHAT, CDR2 FQNNGV. The V segment lost 5 bases and the J segment 6 bases; nucleotides outside the gene matches: 3. The CDR3 sequence: CASSGTDPEAFF. In DNA, the CDR3 is TGTGCCAGCAGCGGGACAGACCCTGAAGCTTTCTTT.

The chain couples TRBV11-3 to TRBJ1-1, with 7 bases that match TRBD1. The CDR3 extends over 16 amino acids. V dropped 5 bases and J dropped 3; count of bases not matched to a gene: 12. Germline assignment: CDR1 SGHNT and CDR2 YENEEA. CDR3 loop: CASSPGRGRGDTEAFF. The CDR3 nucleotides are TGTGCCAGCAGCCCGGGTCGGGGCAGGGGGGACACTGAAGCTTTCTTT.

V is TRBV14 and J is TRBJ1-1; D ambiguous. Trimming pared 3 bases from V and 3 bases from J, leaving 14 bases between. The CDR3 has 15 amino acids. In germline, CDR1 is SGHDN, CDR2 FVKESK. As DNA, the CDR3 is TGTGCCAGCAGCCAGCGTATTACGGAGGACACTGAAGCTTTCTTT. It translates to CASSQRITEDTEAFF.

This clone was detected once. The V gene is TRBV6-1, the J gene TRBJ1-1; TRBD1 aligns across 9 bases. The CDR3 runs 19 residues. Trimming cost V 2 bases and J 5 bases; bases outside gene matches: 18. Germline CDR1 and CDR2: MNHNS and SASEGT. Here the CDR3 reads CASSEWARAQQGAGTEAFF. Here the CDR3 DNA reads TGTGCCAGCAGTGAATGGGCGCGGGCCCAACAGGGGGCGGGAACTGAAGCTTTCTTT.

The V call is TRBV21-1, the J call TRBJ1-1; the tabulated D call, TRBD1, remains unverified against the DNA. TRBV21-1 is marked as a pseudogene. The CDR3 length is 13 residues. As DNA, the CDR3 is TGTGCCAGCAGTAAACTGGGCACGACTGAAGCTTTCTTT. Its protein is CASSKLGTTEAFF.

The chain employs TRBV7-8 and TRBJ2-3, with 13 bases fitting TRBD2. V lost 1 base, J lost 2 bases, and 12 bases stayed unmatched. The CDR3 consists of 20 residues. Germline-derived CDR1 and CDR2 are SGHVS and FQNEAQ. The CDR3 loop is CASSLGELAGGSPYTDTQYF. In nucleotides, the CDR3 is TGTGCCAGCAGCTTAGGGGAACTAGCGGGAGGGTCACCTTACACAGATACGCAGTATTTT.

The rearrangement links TRBV12-3 or TRBV12-4 to TRBJ2-7, with D possibly being TRBD2 (5 bases). Trimming cost V 5 bases and J 6 bases, with 11 bases left between them. CDR3 length: 12 residues. CDR3 in DNA: TGTGCCAGCAGTGATGTTGCGGGCGAGCAGTACTTC. Its protein product is CASSDVAGEQYF.

The rearrangement links TRBV10-3 to TRBJ1-6, with TRBD1 identical over 10 bases. The CDR3 covers 15 residues. Trimming cost V 2 bases and J 9 bases; bases outside gene matches: 4. The germline V gene has CDR1 ENHRY and CDR2 SYGVKD. CDR3 nucleotides: TGTGCCATCAGTGAGGCGGGACAGGGGAGTTCACCCCTCCACTTT. It is translated as CAISEAGQGSSPLHF.

J is TRBJ2-3 and V is TRBV5-1, with a tentative D call TRBD2 (5 bases). The CDR3 contains 12 residues. Trimming took off 3 bases at V and 4 bases at J, with 6 bases between the two ends. The germline V gene has CDR1 SGHRS and CDR2 YFSETQ. CDR3 DNA sequence: TGCGCCAGCAGCTACGGGGCAGATACGCAGTATTTT. Amino acid sequence: CASSYGADTQYF.

This clone was detected only once. This sequence joins TRBV28 and TRBJ1-1; the D gene is possibly TRBD1 (6 bases). The V gene's germline CDR1 is MDHEN and CDR2 SYDVKM. Trimming took off 2 bases at V and 0 bases at J, with 22 bases between the two ends. The CDR3 has 19 amino acids. CDR3 DNA: TGTGCCAGCAGTTTAGGGGAACAGGGAACGACGTATTTGAACACTGAAGCTTTCTTT. It is translated as CASSLGEQGTTYLNTEAFF. Full variable domain (outside the CDR3, taken from reference TRBV28 and TRBJ1-1): DVKVTQSSRYLVKRTGEKVFLECVQDMDHENMFWYRQDPGLGLRLIYFSYDVKMKEKGDIPEGYSVSREKKERFSLILESASTNQTSMYLCASSLGEQGTTYLNTEAFFGQGTRLTVV.

The chain is built from TRBV13 and TRBJ1-4, with TRBD1 as a possible D gene (6 bases). CDR3 length: 15 residues. Trimming took off 5 bases at V and 10 bases at J, with 20 bases between the two ends. Germline assignment: CDR1 PRHDT and CDR2 FYEKMQ (reference sequence). CDR3 in DNA: TGTGCCAGCAGCCTAAGACAGGAACTTGGTGGAAAACTGTTTTTT. Translation gives CASSLRQELGGKLFF.

This CDR3 reads CASSFPGGNTEAFF. CDR3 coding DNA: TGTGCCAGCAGCTTCCCCGGGGGGAACACTGAAGCTTTCTTT. This chain links TRBV7-9 with TRBJ1-1, with D possibly matching TRBD1 (5 bases). Germline V lookup: CDR1 SEHNR, CDR2 FQNEAQ (reference sequence). V shed 3 bases and J shed 1 base, with 9 bases lying between them. The CDR3 has 14 residues.

The V gene is TRBV6-5, the J gene TRBJ2-1, with 9 bases identical to TRBD2. Germline values: CDR1 MNHEY, CDR2 SVGAGI. After removal of 4 bases from V and 7 bases from J, the junction contained 8 bases not matched to a gene. The CDR3 length is 15 residues. DNA for the CDR3: TGTGCCAGCAGTTTGATAGCGGGAGCGAGAAATGAGCAGTTCTTC. Translated, it gives CASSLIAGARNEQFF.

The rearrangement uses TRBV5-4 and TRBJ2-1, with 7 nucleotides matching TRBD1. This CDR3 spans 12 amino acids. The V gene end was trimmed by 7 bases and the J gene end by 2 bases; junction bases not matched to a gene: 0. From germline, CDR1 is SGHNT and CDR2 YYREEE (reference sequence). The chain's CDR3 is CASQGAYNEQFF. The CDR3 coding sequence is TGTGCCAGCCAGGGGGCCTACAATGAGCAGTTCTTC.